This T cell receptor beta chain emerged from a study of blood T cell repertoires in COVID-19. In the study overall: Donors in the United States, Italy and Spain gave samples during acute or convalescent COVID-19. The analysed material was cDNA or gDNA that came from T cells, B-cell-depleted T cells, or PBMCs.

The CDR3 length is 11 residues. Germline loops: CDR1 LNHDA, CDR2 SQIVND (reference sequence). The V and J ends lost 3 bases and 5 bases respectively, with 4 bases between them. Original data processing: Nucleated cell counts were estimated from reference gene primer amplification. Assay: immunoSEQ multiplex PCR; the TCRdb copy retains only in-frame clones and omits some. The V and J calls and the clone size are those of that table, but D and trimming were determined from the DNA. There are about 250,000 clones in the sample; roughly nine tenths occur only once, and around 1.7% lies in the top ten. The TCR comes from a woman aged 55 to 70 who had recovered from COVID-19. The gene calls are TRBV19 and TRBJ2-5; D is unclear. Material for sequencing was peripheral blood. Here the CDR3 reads CASSIQETQYF. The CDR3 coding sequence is TGTGCCAGTAGTATCCAGGAGACCCAGTACTTC. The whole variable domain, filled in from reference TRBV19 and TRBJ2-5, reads DGGITQSPKYLFRKEGQNVTLSCEQNLNHDAMYWYRQDPGQGLRLIYYSQIVNDFQKGDIAEGYSVSREKKESFPLTVTSAQKNPTAFYLCASSIQETQYFGPGTRLLVL.